This TCR beta chain was identified in a study of T cells in Graves' hyperthyroidism and ophthalmopathy (dated by TCRdb to the late 2010s). About the full investigation: Peripheral blood was collected at initial diagnosis, before any treatment. The paper reports TCR Vbeta CDR3 sequencing of approximately 140 peripheral blood samples: some 44 ophthalmopathy, around 80 hyperthyroidism and around 17 progressor patients. To identify TCR V-J signatures that set the groups apart, the researchers used a discovery cohort of about a hundred patients, made up of 40 to 45 with Graves' ophthalmopathy and approximately 57 with stable Graves' hyperthyroidism. The approximately 100 discovery patients were divided at random into training and test sets in a 7:3 ratio. After sampling, hyperthyroidism patients received methimazole starting at 30 mg daily, and ophthalmopathy patients received high-dose intravenous methylprednisolone. The study also compared thyroid tissue and blood T-cell repertoires from about six Graves' hyperthyroidism patients. Whether ophthalmopathy could be predicted prospectively was tested in an independent validation cohort made up of 18 hyperthyroidism patients plus 17 patients who later progressed to ophthalmopathy.

Graves' hyperthyroidism was defined as stable when no progression to ophthalmopathy occurred over 18 months of follow-up. Hyperthyroidism patients were newly diagnosed, had a disease duration of under 2 months, and were aged 18 to 65 years. Any patient with an uncontrolled infection, another autoimmune disease, pregnancy or lactation was excluded. Clinical symptoms, serum thyroxine and TRAb, thyroid ultrasound, and orbital computed tomography formed the basis for the diagnoses. Ficoll-Paque density gradient centrifugation was used to isolate PBMCs from approximately 10 ml of fresh peripheral blood. Trizol reagent was used to extract total RNA, and RNA quality was then checked on an Agilent 2100 Bioanalyzer. As to this clonotype: The antigen this receptor binds is unknown. No base quality values were provided; no much bigger clone lies one nucleotide off.

V loses 5 bases at its end and J loses 4 bases; junction bases beyond the gene matches: 14. From the cysteine up to the phenylalanine, the CDR3 has a length of 16 residues. Here the CDR3 DNA is all that survives: 48 bases in frame from base 1. CDR1 and CDR2 are read off the germline V gene as SNHLY and FYNNEI. TCR beta CDR3 regions were amplified from RNA transcripts. The first round of RT-PCR for the TCR CDR3 was performed with the HTBI primer set and the Qiagen OneStep RT-PCR kit. A second multiplex PCR round built the libraries, followed by size selection and purification. The libraries were sequenced on an Illumina HiSeq2000 using paired-end 100 bp reads. Turning to the authors' computational methods: SOAPnuke was used to process the raw data, throwing out any read that contained adapters or uncalled bases, had a mean Phred below 15, or lacked an exact constant-primer or identifier match. COPE v1.2.5 was used to merge the high-quality paired reads, and each unique nucleotide sequence was defined as a clonotype. MiTCR v1.1 was used to align clonotypes to the IMGT TRBV, TRBD and TRBJ reference segments. The analysis was restricted to V-J combinations with a frequency above 0.0001, which together covered over 99% of the repertoires. A TCS score was defined as the ratio of F50 (clonal expansion) to E x V (chaos), with BLOSUM62-based TCRdist applied between CDR3 peptides within each V-J. Welch's t-statistics and random forest reduced fewer than 600 V-J features to 10 to 15, which were used in a naive Bayes classifier (R e1071). The public sequencing data were trimmed at Q25 with fastp and processed into clonotypes with MiXCR by TCRdb, which kept only in-frame beta chains. Each entry merges the rows of one CDR3 protein and shows their most common DNA and genes. The V and J calls follow TCRdb's processing rather than the paper's. The sample includes hundreds of thousands of distinct CDR3 sequences, with roughly 25% observed a single time. Around four fifths of the sample is taken by the ten largest.

The paper as a whole reports these results and caveats: In validation, progression to ophthalmopathy was predicted by the model with almost 71% sensitivity and 72% to 85% specificity, a median of roughly six months before onset. A 13 V-J signature model separated ophthalmopathy from stable hyperthyroidism, with around 90% sensitivity and roughly 81% specificity in cross-validation and 80%/75% in testing. No statistical method was used to set the sample size in advance, and investigators knew the group allocation. Most expanded thyroid clonotypes (frequency above 0.001) were also found in blood, which suggests that blood repertoires may mirror thyroid immune responses.

The sequenced material came from blood. This receptor was taken from a man aged 50-59 years with Graves' hyperthyroidism. Recombination joined TRBV2 with TRBJ2-7, and TRBD2 aligns with 7 junction nucleotides. The base sequence is TGTGCCAGCAGTAAACAGGCGGGGGTCGATATTTACGAGCAGTACTTC. Its protein is CASSKQAGVDIYEQYF.